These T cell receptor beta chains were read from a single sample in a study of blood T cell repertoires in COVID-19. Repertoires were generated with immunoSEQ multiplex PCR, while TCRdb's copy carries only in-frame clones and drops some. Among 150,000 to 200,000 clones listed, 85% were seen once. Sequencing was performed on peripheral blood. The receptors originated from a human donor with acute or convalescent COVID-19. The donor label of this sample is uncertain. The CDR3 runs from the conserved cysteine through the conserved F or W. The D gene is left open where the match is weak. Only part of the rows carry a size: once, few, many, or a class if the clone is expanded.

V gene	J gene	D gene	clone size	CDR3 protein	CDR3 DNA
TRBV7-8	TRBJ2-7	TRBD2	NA	CASSLNRESGGQYF	TGTGCCAGCAGCTTAAACAGGGAGAGCGGGGGGCAGTACTTC
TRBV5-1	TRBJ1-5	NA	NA	CARRQTYSNQPQHF	TGCGCCAGGAGACAAACATATAGCAATCAGCCCCAGCATTTT
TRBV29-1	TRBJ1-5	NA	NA	CSVEPGGNQPQHF	TGCAGCGTTGAACCAGGGGGCAATCAGCCCCAGCATTTT
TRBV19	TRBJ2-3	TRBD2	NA	CASSLAGSTDTQYF	TGTGCCAGTAGTCTAGCGGGAAGCACAGATACGCAGTATTTT
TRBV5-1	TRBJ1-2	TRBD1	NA	CASSLEAGGNYGYTF	TGCGCCAGCAGCTTGGAGGCAGGGGGCAACTATGGCTACACCTTC
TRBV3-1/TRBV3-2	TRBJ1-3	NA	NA	CASSQLLGVDRSPGNTIYF	TGTGCCAGCAGCCAGCTCCTTGGGGTTGACAGGTCCCCCGGAAACACCATATATTTT
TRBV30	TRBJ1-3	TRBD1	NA	CAWSLGTGGNTIYF	TGTGCCTGGAGTCTGGGGACAGGGGGAAACACCATATATTTT
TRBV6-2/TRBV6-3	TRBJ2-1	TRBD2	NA	CASSYGGGLAFHNEQFF	TGTGCCAGCAGTTATGGGGGGGGACTAGCCTTTCACAATGAGCAGTTCTTC
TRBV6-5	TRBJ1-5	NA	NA	CASSSQGVGHQPQHF	TGTGCCAGCAGTTCCCAAGGGGTTGGGCATCAGCCCCAGCATTTT
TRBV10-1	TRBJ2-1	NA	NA	CASSVSRLAKSSYNEQFF	TGCGCCAGCAGTGTATCACGACTGGCCAAGAGCTCCTACAATGAGCAGTTCTTC
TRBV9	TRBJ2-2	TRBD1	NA	CASSVGNRGRGAGELFF	TGTGCCAGCAGCGTAGGGAACAGGGGACGGGGCGCCGGGGAGCTGTTTTTT
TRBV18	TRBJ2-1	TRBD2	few	CASSPGGLVRSEQFF	TGTGCCAGCTCACCAGGGGGACTAGTTAGAAGTGAGCAGTTCTTC
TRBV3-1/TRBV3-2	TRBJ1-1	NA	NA	CASSPQLQGTEAFF	TGTGCCAGCAGCCCGCAGCTCCAGGGAACTGAAGCTTTCTTT
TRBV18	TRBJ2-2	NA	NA	CASSQIDTGELFF	TGTGCCAGCTCACAAATCGACACCGGGGAGCTGTTTTTT
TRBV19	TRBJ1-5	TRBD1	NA	CASSAPPDRVQPQHF	TGTGCCAGTAGTGCTCCCCCGGACAGGGTACAGCCCCAGCATTTT
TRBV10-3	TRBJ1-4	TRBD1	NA	CAISPGGRGEKLFF	TGTGCCATCAGCCCAGGGGGAAGAGGTGAAAAACTGTTTTTT
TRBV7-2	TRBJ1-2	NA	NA	CASSLVGPGNYGYTF	TGTGCCAGCAGCTTAGTGGGGCCAGGAAACTATGGCTACACCTTC
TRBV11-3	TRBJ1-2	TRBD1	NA	CASSSDRSYGYTF	TGTGCCAGCAGCTCGGACAGGAGCTATGGCTACACCTTC
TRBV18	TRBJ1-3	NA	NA	CASSPGTPGNTIYF	TGTGCCAGCTCACCCGGGACACCTGGAAACACCATATATTTT
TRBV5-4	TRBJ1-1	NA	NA	CASSPGGFSGTKNTEAFF	TGTGCCAGCAGCCCCGGCGGCTTCTCCGGGACAAAGAACACTGAAGCTTTCTTT